The 18 T cell receptor beta chains listed next were all sequenced from one sample in a study of shared clonotypes between healthy human individuals. Libraries were prepared by immunoSEQ multiplex PCR; TCRdb keeps only in-frame clonotypes and omits some of them. In the table there are around 430,000 clones, 79% of which are singletons. What was sequenced was PBMCs. The receptors were sampled from a woman in her 40s in good health. Some clones in this sample may be carry-over from other donors' samples.

The J gene is TRBJ2-3, the V gene TRBV7-7; D unclear. CDR1 and CDR2 (germline): SSHAT, FNYEAQ (reference sequence). V was shortened by 1 base and J by 6 bases, with 11 bases between the two germline ends. This CDR3 has 14 residues. The DNA for the CDR3 is TGTGCCAGCAGCTTAGACCTAGGTGCCGATACGCAGTATTTT. Encoded protein: CASSLDLGADTQYF.

The chain has TRBV4-2 and TRBJ2-1, with 15 bases aligning to TRBD2. The CDR3 runs 14 residues. V gave up 8 bases and J gave up 9 bases; unmatched junction bases: 5. CDR1 LGHNA and CDR2 YNFKEQ come from the germline V gene. CDR3 in amino acids: CASSTGLAGGEQFF. The CDR3 bases are TGTGCCAGCTCCACGGGACTAGCGGGAGGTGAGCAGTTCTTC.

This clone was seen a few times. The gene calls are TRBV20-1 and TRBJ1-1; D uncertain. The CDR3 loop spans 11 amino acids. Trimming shortened V by 0 bases and J by 5 bases, and 4 bases separated the two germline ends. Germline CDR1 reads DFQATT; CDR2 reads SNEGSKA (reference sequence). Here the CDR3 DNA reads TGCAGTGCTAGAGAGGTTACTGAAGCTTTCTTT. This encodes CSAREVTEAFF.

This clone occurred a few times. This chain connects TRBV28 to TRBJ2-7; TRBD1 matches 10 bases. Germline V gene sequence: CDR1 MDHEN, CDR2 SYDVKM. The CDR3 extends over 14 amino acids. After removal of 3 bases from V and 6 bases from J, the junction contained 5 bases not matched to a gene. The CDR3 DNA follows: TGTGCCAGCAGTTTCGACAGGGGGCTAGGCGAGCAGTACTTC. It translates to CASSFDRGLGEQYF.

The rearrangement joins TRBV19 to TRBJ2-3; 8 bases align to TRBD1. The ends lost 4 bases at V and 4 bases at J; junction bases unmatched: 7. Looked up from germline, CDR1 is LNHDA and CDR2 is SQIVND (reference sequence). The CDR3 is 15 residues long. CDR3: CASSTIQGEADTQYF. For the CDR3, the DNA is TGTGCCAGTAGTACCATACAGGGGGAAGCAGATACGCAGTATTTT.

This clone came up once. V gene TRBV5-1 combines with J gene TRBJ2-3; no clear D. This CDR3 is built from 12 residues. The V gene lost 3 bases and the J gene lost 1 base, with 3 bases spanning the gap. Germline V gene sequence: CDR1 SGHRS, CDR2 YFSETQ. As DNA, the CDR3 is TGCGCCAGCAGCTCTCGCACAGATACGCAGTATTTT. Protein: CASSSRTDTQYF.

The V call is TRBV7-9, the J call TRBJ1-2; no firm D call. The CDR3 runs 14 residues. The germline V and J ends were trimmed by 2 bases and 4 bases, with 11 bases remaining between them. CDR1 and CDR2 (germline): SEHNR, FQNEAQ (reference sequence). The CDR3 loop is CASSLSGGGYGYTF. Written as DNA, the CDR3 is TGTGCCAGCAGCTTATCAGGAGGAGGCTATGGCTACACCTTC.

The chain is built from TRBV29-1 and TRBJ2-7; no clear D. The CDR3 loop spans 12 amino acids. The germline V and J ends were trimmed by 6 bases and 4 bases, with 13 bases remaining between them. Germline CDR1 reads SQVTM; CDR2 reads ANQGSEA. The DNA for the CDR3 is TGCAGCGTGGAGAACTACCGATACGAGCAGTACTTC. Its protein is CSVENYRYEQYF.

The V call is TRBV29-1, the J call TRBJ2-6; D could derive from TRBD1 or TRBD2 (5 bases each). The length of the CDR3 is 14 residues. The V and J ends lost 6 bases and 0 bases respectively, with 9 bases between them. The germline V gene has CDR1 SQVTM and CDR2 ANQGSEA. DNA for the CDR3: TGCAGCGTGGCGAGGGGCTCTGGGGCCAACGTCCTGACTTTC. Encoded protein: CSVARGSGANVLTF.

A remark on this clone: The junction shows a germline mismatch at one end, possibly a read error. The chain links TRBV7-7 to TRBJ2-5; D possibly corresponds to TRBD1 (5 bases). The CDR3 has 15 residues. In germline, CDR1 is SSHAT, CDR2 FNYEAQ (reference sequence). CDR3 DNA: TGTGCTAGCAGCTTAGGGGCAGAGCCCGGGGAGACCCAGTACTTC. This encodes CASSLGAEPGETQYF. The full variable domain, its missing parts supplied by reference TRBV7-7 and TRBJ2-5, is GAGVSQSPRYKVTKRGQDVTLRCDPISSHATLYWYQQALGQGPEFLTYFNYEAQPDKSGLPSDRFSAERPEGSISTLTIQRTEQRDSAMYRCASSLGAEPGETQYFGPGTRLLVL.

The rearrangement joins TRBV14 to TRBJ2-3, with a weak D call TRBD2 (5 bases). CDR1 and CDR2 from the germline V gene are SGHDN and FVKESK. This CDR3 contains 14 residues. Trimming stripped 4 bases from V and 0 bases from J, with 8 bases between. This chain's CDR3 is CASSRGGSTDTQYF. CDR3 nucleotide sequence: TGTGCCAGCAGCCGAGGCGGGAGCACAGATACGCAGTATTTT.

V is TRBV11-2 and J is TRBJ2-1; D remains unclear. The length of the CDR3 is 15 residues. Trimming took 1 base from V and 0 from J, leaving 7 bases between them. The V gene's germline CDR1 is SGHAT and CDR2 FQNNGV. CDR3 sequence: CASSLVLGSYNEQFF. As DNA, the CDR3 is TGTGCCAGCAGCTTAGTCCTCGGCTCCTACAATGAGCAGTTCTTC.

The chain employs TRBV9 and TRBJ2-2, with D perhaps TRBD2 (6 bases). CDR1 SGDLS and CDR2 YYNGEE come from the germline V gene. Trimming stripped 0 bases from V and 4 bases from J, with 13 bases between. The CDR3 has 16 residues. The CDR3 DNA follows: TGTGCCAGCAGCGTAGATCGCGGGATGGGCACCGGGGAGCTGTTTTTT. This sequence encodes CASSVDRGMGTGELFF.

The rearrangement joins TRBV6-5 to TRBJ2-7; TRBD2 aligns across 10 bases. V was clipped by 6 bases and J by 3 bases; unmatched bases: 2. This CDR3 has 13 amino acids. CDR1 MNHEY and CDR2 SVGAGI come from the germline V gene. CDR3 in DNA: TGTGCCAGCAGGCTAGCGGGAGACTACGAGCAGTACTTC. Translating gives CASRLAGDYEQYF.

This chain joins TRBV7-9 and TRBJ1-4, with 12 nucleotides matching TRBD1. Germline CDR1 and CDR2: SEHNR and FQNEAQ (reference sequence). The ends lost 5 bases at V and 8 bases at J; junction bases unmatched: 6. This CDR3 is built from 15 residues. The CDR3 sequence is CASSPGQGAREKLFF. Written as DNA, the CDR3 is TGTGCCAGCAGCCCGGGACAGGGGGCTAGGGAAAAACTGTTTTTT. Complete variable domain (other parts from reference TRBV7-9 and TRBJ1-4): DTGVSQNPRHKITKRGQNVTFRCDPISEHNRLYWYRQTLGQGPEFLTYFQNEAQLEKSRLLSDRFSAERPKGSFSTLEIQRTEQGDSAMYLCASSPGQGAREKLFFGSGTQLSVL.

This chain joins TRBV7-9 and TRBJ2-2, with 9 bases aligning to TRBD2. Trimming at V came to 6 bases and at J to 7 bases, leaving 18 bases not matched to a gene. Germline assignment: CDR1 SEHNR and CDR2 FQNEAQ (reference sequence). CDR3 length: 18 amino acids. CDR3 loop: CASSSPPGTSLTVGELFF. The DNA of the CDR3 is TGTGCCAGCAGTTCCCCCCCAGGGACTAGCTTGACCGTCGGGGAGCTGTTTTTT.

This chain uses TRBV30 with TRBJ1-4; the D is unclear. Trimming cost V 3 bases and J 4 bases, with 6 bases left between them. Germline V gene lookup returns CDR1 GTSNPN and CDR2 SVGIG (reference sequence). The CDR3 covers 12 residues. For the CDR3, the DNA is TGTGCCTGGAGGGTCGGTAATGAAAAACTGTTTTTT. Protein: CAWRVGNEKLFF.

In nucleotides, the CDR3 is TGTGCCAGCAGCCGGACCTGGACAGATACGCAGTATTTT. Protein: CASSRTWTDTQYF. The rearrangement uses TRBV5-4 and TRBJ2-3; no clear D gene. With 4 bases removed from V and 3 bases from J, the gap between germline ends came to 9 bases. The CDR3 totals 13 residues. Germline V CDR1 and CDR2: SGHNT, YYREEE (reference sequence).